A single sample is the source of the 15 T cell receptor beta chains below, sequenced in a study of shared clonotypes between healthy human individuals. Produced via immunoSEQ multiplex PCR; TCRdb's table is partial and in-frame only. The sample carries millions of clones, 90% to 95% recorded once. Positively selected for CCR7, the CD45RO-negative cells used as naive CD8 cells excluded terminally differentiated effector memory CD45RA+ cells. Material: naive CD8+ T cells from PBMCs. The receptor set was obtained from a man between 18 and 35 years old in good health. Some clones in this sample may be carry-over from other donors' samples.

V is TRBV9 and J is TRBJ2-1; TRBD2 might be the D (5 bases). The CDR3 runs 14 residues. V was clipped by 0 bases and J by 7 bases, with 11 bases between them. Germline V gene data show CDR1 as SGDLS and CDR2 as YYNGEE. The CDR3 DNA is TGTGCCAGCAGCGTAGATGGCACGGGGAATGAGCAGTTCTTC. It yields the protein CASSVDGTGNEQFF.

This chain connects TRBV5-5 to TRBJ1-5, with 10 bases lining up with TRBD1. V shed 0 bases and J 0 bases; nucleotides not matched to a gene: 3. The length of the CDR3 is 17 residues. The germline gives CDR1 SGHKS, CDR2 YYEKEE (reference sequence). CDR3 region: CASSLGTGGYSNQPQHF. The CDR3 nucleotides read TGTGCCAGCAGCTTGGGGACAGGGGGTTATAGCAATCAGCCCCAGCATTTT.

The chain combines TRBV28 with TRBJ1-5; D may be TRBD1 (5 bases). Trimming removed 7 bases from V and 0 bases from J, with 16 bases in between. CDR1 is MDHEN and CDR2 is SYDVKM in the germline V gene. The CDR3 has 16 amino acids. CDR3 loop: CASNLETGGSNQPQHF. The CDR3 nucleotides are TGTGCCAGCAATCTAGAAACCGGGGGTAGCAATCAGCCCCAGCATTTT.

The V call is TRBV5-4, the J call TRBJ2-1; 7 nucleotides line up with TRBD2. V was pared by 7 bases and J by 4 bases, with 11 bases of the junction left unmatched. CDR3 size: 15 residues. Per germline, CDR1 SGHNT and CDR2 YYREEE (reference sequence). The CDR3 sequence is CASRGEGARYNEQFF. DNA for the CDR3: TGTGCCAGCCGGGGGGAAGGAGCCCGGTACAATGAGCAGTTCTTC.

The chain couples TRBV27 to TRBJ2-7; D possibly corresponds to TRBD2 (6 bases). There are 14 residues in the CDR3. V was cut by 3 bases and J by 5 bases, with 14 bases left in between. Germline V gene sequence: CDR1 MNHEY, CDR2 SMNVEV (reference sequence). The CDR3 loop reads CASSFTGSHNEQYF. The CDR3 DNA is TGTGCCAGCAGTTTTACCGGGAGCCACAACGAGCAGTACTTC.

The chain carries TRBV11-2 and TRBJ2-1; tentatively, D is TRBD2 (5 bases). CDR1 is SGHAT, CDR2 FQNNGV, per germline. This CDR3 spans 12 amino acids. V lost 1 base, J lost 12 bases, and 10 bases lay in between. CDR3 sequence (DNA): TGTGCCAGCAGCTTAGGGGGAGACGGGCAGTTCTTC. Encoded protein: CASSLGGDGQFF.

V usage is TRBV5-6 and J usage is TRBJ1-1, with a weak D call TRBD1 (6 bases). The CDR3 runs 13 residues. Germline values: CDR1 SGHDT, CDR2 YYEEEE. V was shortened by 3 bases and J by 10 bases, with 16 bases between the two germline ends. CDR3 DNA: TGTGCCAGCAGCTACACTACAGGGCAGGGAGCTTTCTTT. Translation: CASSYTTGQGAFF.

The rearrangement uses TRBV28 and TRBJ1-5; a possible D gene is TRBD1 (5 bases). This CDR3 region has 12 residues. CDR1 and CDR2 (germline): MDHEN, SYDVKM. The ends were cut back, 11 bases at V and 7 bases at J, with 15 bases in the middle. CDR3 bases: TGTGCCCATCGGAGTCGGGGCCAGCCCCAGCATTTT. Protein: CAHRSRGQPQHF.

This clone was seen only a few times. V usage is TRBV19 and J usage is TRBJ1-3; 7 bases match TRBD1. Trimming at V came to 5 bases and at J to 3 bases, leaving 4 bases not matched to a gene. The CDR3 totals 14 residues. CDR1 and CDR2 from the germline V gene are LNHDA and SQIVND (reference sequence). This chain's CDR3 is CASSGDSGGNTIYF. As DNA, the CDR3 is TGTGCCAGTAGTGGGGACAGTGGTGGAAACACCATATATTTT.

The rearrangement uses TRBV7-3 and TRBJ1-1; D may be TRBD1 (5 bases). CDR1 is SGHTA and CDR2 is FQGTGA in the germline V gene. The CDR3 is 16 amino acids. V was pared by 6 bases and J by 3 bases, with 20 bases between. CDR3: CASSPGPLGDHTEAFF. DNA for the CDR3: TGTGCCAGCAGTCCGGGACCGCTTGGGGACCACACTGAAGCTTTCTTT.

The rearrangement joins TRBV7-9 to TRBJ2-7; maybe TRBD1 (5 bases). The CDR3 totals 16 residues. V lost 5 bases, J lost 3 bases, and 20 bases lay in between. Germline V CDR1 and CDR2: SEHNR, FQNEAQ (reference sequence). CDR3 region: CASSVGVGRVYYEQYF. The CDR3 DNA is TGTGCCAGCAGCGTAGGGGTGGGCAGGGTCTACTACGAGCAGTACTTC.

The V and J genes are TRBV27 and TRBJ1-1, with 9 positions matching TRBD1. Germline lookup yields CDR1 MNHEY and CDR2 SMNVEV (reference sequence). The V and J ends lost 6 bases and 7 bases, in that order; junction bases with no gene match: 6. This CDR3 is 13 amino acids long. CDR3: CASRPQGADEAFF. The CDR3 nucleotides are TGTGCCAGCAGGCCACAGGGGGCGGATGAAGCTTTCTTT.

This rearrangement joins TRBV27 to TRBJ2-2; unclear D gene. V was clipped by 1 base and J by 0 bases, with 6 bases between them. Looked up from germline, CDR1 is MNHEY and CDR2 is SMNVEV (reference sequence). The CDR3 contains 15 residues. Here the CDR3 reads CASSLWAPNTGELFF. The CDR3 DNA follows: TGTGCCAGCAGTTTATGGGCCCCGAACACCGGGGAGCTGTTTTTT.

The chain carries TRBV28 and TRBJ2-7; no firm D call. V was cut by 6 bases and J by 2 bases, with 8 bases left in between. In germline, CDR1 is MDHEN, CDR2 SYDVKM. This CDR3 comprises 12 residues. The DNA for the CDR3 is TGTGCCAGCAGCAGGCCGACCTACGAGCAGTACTTC. Protein product: CASSRPTYEQYF.

The rearrangement uses TRBV7-9 and TRBJ2-7; D ambiguous. CDR1 and CDR2 (germline): SEHNR, FQNEAQ (reference sequence). V gave up 4 bases and J gave up 3 bases, with 10 bases separating them. The CDR3 runs to 13 residues. In DNA form, the CDR3 reads TGTGCCAGCAGCTCCCCCCCGGGCTACGAGCAGTACTTC. This translates into CASSSPPGYEQYF.